This T cell receptor beta chain was documented in a study of long-term antiretroviral therapy in people with HIV. General study points: Absence of data on ART adherence, viral resistance or therapy changes was noted.

Concerning this clone: Its antigen is as yet unknown.

Every one of the participants with HIV received treatment in the United States. CDR1 and CDR2 (germline): MNHNY, SVGAGI (reference sequence). V shed 6 bases and J shed 4 bases, with 15 bases lying between them. The CDR3 extends over 14 amino acids. Survey-level resolution applied to immunoSEQ assay v3.0. A per-sample goal of roughly 40,000-55,000 T-cell genomes was targeted by sequencing. Using immunoSEQ multiplex PCR, the repertoire was profiled, and TCRdb retains in-frame clones only, with some absent. This table holds more than 35,000 clones, about 96% found once. The chain recombines TRBV6-6 with TRBJ1-1; D might be TRBD1 (5 bases). Sequenced here: unsorted PBMCs, sampled 3.7 years after starting antiretroviral therapy. The clonotype was recovered from a woman in her fifties or sixties with HIV. The CDR3 nucleotides read TGTGCCAGCAGCCTAGGTCGGACATCCACTGAAGCTTTCTTT. Its protein product is CASSLGRTSTEAFF.